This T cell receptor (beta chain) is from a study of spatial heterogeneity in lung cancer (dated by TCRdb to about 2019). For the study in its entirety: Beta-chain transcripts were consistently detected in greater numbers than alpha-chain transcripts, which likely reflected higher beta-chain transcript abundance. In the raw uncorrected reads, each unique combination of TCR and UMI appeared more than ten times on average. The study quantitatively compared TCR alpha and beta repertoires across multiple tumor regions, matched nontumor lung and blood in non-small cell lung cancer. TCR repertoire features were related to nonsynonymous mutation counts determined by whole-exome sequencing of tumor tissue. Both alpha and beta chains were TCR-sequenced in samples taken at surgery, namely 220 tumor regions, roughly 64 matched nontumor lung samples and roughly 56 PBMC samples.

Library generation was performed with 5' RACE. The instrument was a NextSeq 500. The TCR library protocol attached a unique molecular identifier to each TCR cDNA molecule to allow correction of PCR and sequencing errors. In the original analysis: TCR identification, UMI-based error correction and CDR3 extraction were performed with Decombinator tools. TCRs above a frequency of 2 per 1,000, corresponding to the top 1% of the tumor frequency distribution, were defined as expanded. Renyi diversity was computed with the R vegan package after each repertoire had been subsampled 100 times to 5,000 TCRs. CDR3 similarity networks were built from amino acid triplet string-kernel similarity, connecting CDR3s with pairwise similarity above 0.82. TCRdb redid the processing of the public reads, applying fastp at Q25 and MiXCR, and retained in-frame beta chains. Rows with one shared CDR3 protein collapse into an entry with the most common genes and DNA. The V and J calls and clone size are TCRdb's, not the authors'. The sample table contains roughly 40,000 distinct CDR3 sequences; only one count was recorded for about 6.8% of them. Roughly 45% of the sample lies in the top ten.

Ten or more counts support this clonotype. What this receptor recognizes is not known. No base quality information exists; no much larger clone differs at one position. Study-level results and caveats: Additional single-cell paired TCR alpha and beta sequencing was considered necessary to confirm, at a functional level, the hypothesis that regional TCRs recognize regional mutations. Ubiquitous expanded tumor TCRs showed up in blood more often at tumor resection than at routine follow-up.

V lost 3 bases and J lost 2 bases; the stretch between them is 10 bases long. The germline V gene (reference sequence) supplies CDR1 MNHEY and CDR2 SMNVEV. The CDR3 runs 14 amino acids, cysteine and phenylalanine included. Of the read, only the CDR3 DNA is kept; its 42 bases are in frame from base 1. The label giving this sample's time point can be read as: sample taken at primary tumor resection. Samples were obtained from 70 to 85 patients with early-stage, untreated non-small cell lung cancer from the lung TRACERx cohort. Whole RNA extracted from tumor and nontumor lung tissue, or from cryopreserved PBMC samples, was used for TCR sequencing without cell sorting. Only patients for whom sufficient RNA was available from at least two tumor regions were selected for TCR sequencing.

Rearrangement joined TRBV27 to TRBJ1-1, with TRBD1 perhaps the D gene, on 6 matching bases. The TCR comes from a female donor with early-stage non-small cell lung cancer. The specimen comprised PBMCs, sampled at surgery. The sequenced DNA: TGTGCCAGCAGTTTCGCGGGGGCTAACACTGAAGCTTTCTTT. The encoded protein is CASSFAGANTEAFF.